Listed below are T cell receptor beta chains from one sample, sequenced in a study of blood T cell repertoires in COVID-19. The protocol was immunoSEQ multiplex PCR, while the TCRdb copy is restricted to in-frame clones and leaves out a portion. The data hold some 110,000 clones, with 87% observed a single time. Specimen: peripheral blood. The source is a human donor in a cohort sampled during active COVID-19. Both conserved end residues are part of each CDR3. The D gene is left open where the match is weak. For some rows the clone size is stated as once, few or many, or as a class when expanded; others skip it.

-	-	TRBV29-1	TRBJ1-4	TGCAGCGTCCAGCGACAGTCAACTAATGAAAAACTGTTTTTT	CSVQRQSTNEKLFF
-	few	TRBV30	TRBJ1-1	TGTGCCTGGAGTGTACAGCCGAACACTGAAGCTTTCTTT	CAWSVQPNTEAFF
-	-	TRBV11-3	TRBJ1-1	TGTGCCAGCGGTAGACAGAACACTGAAGCTTTCTTT	CASGRQNTEAFF
TRBD2	-	TRBV5-1	TRBJ2-7	TGCGCCAGCACCAACACCGGGACTAGCGGAGCGTGGAGCTCCTACGAGCAGTACTTC	CASTNTGTSGAWSSYEQYF
-	-	TRBV23-1	TRBJ2-3	TGCGCCAGCAGTCAATCGAGGGGGAGGGGAACCGGGACTGGCACAGATACGCAGTATTTT	CASSQSRGRGTGTGTDTQYF
TRBD1	-	TRBV7-7	TRBJ2-1	TGTGCTAGCAGCTCCAGACAGGGCATGAGCTCCTACAATGAGCAGTTCTTC	CASSSRQGMSSYNEQFF
TRBD2	-	TRBV19	TRBJ2-7	TGTGCCAGTAGCCACGGAGCGGGGATAAGCTCCTACGAGCAGTACTTC	CASSHGAGISSYEQYF
-	-	TRBV6-1	TRBJ1-2	TGTGCCAGCAGTGAAGTGAGGTCTCTTGGGGGCGGCTACACCTTC	CASSEVRSLGGGYTF
-	-	TRBV27	TRBJ2-7	TGTGCCAGCAGCCCGAGGAGGGGCTTCTACTACGAGCAGTACTTC	CASSPRRGFYYEQYF
-	-	TRBV7-3	TRBJ2-3	TGTGCCAGCAGCCGCGGGGAAGCAGATACGCAGTATTTT	CASSRGEADTQYF
TRBD1	-	TRBV25-1	TRBJ1-2	TGTGCCAGCAGTCAAGGGGGCCGTTATGGCTACACCTTC	CASSQGGRYGYTF
TRBD1	-	TRBV19	TRBJ2-1	TGTGCCAGTAGTATAGTTTCGGGGACAGAGTTCTTC	CASSIVSGTEFF
-	once	TRBV12-3/TRBV12-4	TRBJ2-7	TGTGTCAGCAGTTTAAGGGGGGGCGAGCAGTACTTC	CVSSLRGGEQYF
-	-	TRBV24-1	TRBJ2-1	TGTGCCACCAGTCCCAGGGGTAGTTCCTACAATGAGCAGTTCTTC	CATSPRGSSYNEQFF
-	-	TRBV30	TRBJ1-5	TGTGCCTGGAGTGGAGGATTGGTCCCTAATCAGCCCCAGCATTTT	CAWSGGLVPNQPQHF
-	-	TRBV9	TRBJ2-5	TGTGCCAGCAGCGTCGGCGGAGCACAAGAGACCCAGTACTTC	CASSVGGAQETQYF